A selection of T cell receptor beta chains follows, all from one sample in a study of blood T cell repertoires in COVID-19. Produced via immunoSEQ multiplex PCR; TCRdb's table is partial and in-frame only. The table includes about 120,000 clones, roughly nine tenths detected once. The sample consisted of peripheral blood. These receptors all stem from a human donor with active COVID-19. The donor label of this sample is uncertain. The conserved cysteine and the conserved F or W are not part of the CDR3 here. A D gene is named only where the DNA matches it firmly. Clone sizes are given selectively: once, few, many, or a class where the clone is expanded.

v_call clone_size d_call cdr3_aa
TRBV11-2 NA TRBD1 ASSLGQGIATDTQY
TRBV5-6 once TRBD1 ASSWTGGSYEQY
TRBV2 NA NA ASRPILRGNEQF
TRBV13 NA TRBD1 ASSSIPGQGSSGELF
TRBV4-2 NA NA ASSQESRADTQY
TRBV7-9 NA NA ASSSLYRETQY
TRBV4-3 NA NA ASSQAFIDNAGEKSNQPQH
TRBV19 NA TRBD1 ASSIGGRTGAK
TRBV2 few TRBD2 ASSRLAGTDTQY
TRBV20-1 NA NA SASFVLELSGANVLT
TRBV2 NA TRBD1 ASSSGTGRETQY
TRBV2 once NA ASSELARVSIGELF
TRBV7-9 NA TRBD1 ASSLGTGGNNEQF
TRBV7-8 NA NA ASSMDDRTNYGYT
TRBV6-5 NA NA ASTQGLNTEAF
TRBV20-1 NA TRBD1 SASPTGGGSNQPQH
TRBV28 NA NA ASSFAIHKTELYEQY
TRBV3-1/TRBV3-2 once TRBD2 ASSQDLGLAAYNEQF
TRBV7-2 NA NA ASSLVRTNQPQH
TRBV18 few NA ASSPNSNRGNQPQH
TRBV11-2 NA TRBD1 ASSPWDSEKLF
TRBV12-3/TRBV12-4 NA NA ASRLDSQETQY
TRBV9 NA NA ASSVGGKGNEQF
TRBV5-4 NA NA ASSLQAGGYT
TRBV20-1 NA NA SASKVAVGNTEAF
TRBV6-5 NA NA ASSGSVGYGETQY
TRBV3-1/TRBV3-2 NA NA ASSRRDAPGGNTIY
TRBV2 NA NA ASSDSAVRLAF
TRBV6-2/TRBV6-3 few NA ASSYTGTTEAF
TRBV7-9 NA NA ASSSTVKGNTIY
TRBV4-3 NA TRBD1 ASSQEPTGIRGYT
TRBV5-4 NA TRBD2 ASSLSSGRVYNEQF
TRBV12-3/TRBV12-4 NA NA ASSLRGSGELF
TRBV18 NA TRBD1 ASSPPTGGARFSEQF
TRBV18 NA TRBD2 ASSPGQAGVETQY
TRBV20-1 NA NA SARGVGYT